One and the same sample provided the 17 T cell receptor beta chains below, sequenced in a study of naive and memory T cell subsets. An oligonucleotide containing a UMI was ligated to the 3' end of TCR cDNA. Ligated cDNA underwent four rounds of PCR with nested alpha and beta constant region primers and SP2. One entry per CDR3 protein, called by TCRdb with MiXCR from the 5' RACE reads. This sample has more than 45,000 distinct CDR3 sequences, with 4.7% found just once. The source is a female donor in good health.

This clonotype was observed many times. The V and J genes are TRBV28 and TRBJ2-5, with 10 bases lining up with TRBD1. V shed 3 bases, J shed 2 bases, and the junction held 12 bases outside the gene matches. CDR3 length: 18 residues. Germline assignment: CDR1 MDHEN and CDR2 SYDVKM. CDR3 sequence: CASSLGPPGTGEQETQYF. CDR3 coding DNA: TGTGCCAGCAGTTTGGGGCCACCCGGGACAGGGGAACAAGAGACCCAGTACTTC.

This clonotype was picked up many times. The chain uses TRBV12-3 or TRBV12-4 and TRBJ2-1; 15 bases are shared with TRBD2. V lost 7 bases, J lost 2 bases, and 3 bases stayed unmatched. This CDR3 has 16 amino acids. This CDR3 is CASTGLAGGTYNEQFF. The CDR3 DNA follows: TGTGCCAGCACGGGACTAGCGGGGGGTACCTACAATGAGCAGTTCTTC.

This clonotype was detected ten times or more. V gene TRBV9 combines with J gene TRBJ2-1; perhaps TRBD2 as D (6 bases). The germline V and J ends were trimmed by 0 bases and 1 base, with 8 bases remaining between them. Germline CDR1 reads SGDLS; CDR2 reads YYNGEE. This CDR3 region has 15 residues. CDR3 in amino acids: CASSVDSGSYNEQFF. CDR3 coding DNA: TGTGCCAGCAGCGTAGACAGCGGGTCCTACAATGAGCAGTTCTTC.

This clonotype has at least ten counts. CDR3 nucleotides: TGCGCCAGCAGCCCAGGACTAGCGGGAGTTAATGAGCAGTTCTTC. Translation: CASSPGLAGVNEQFF. The chain recombines TRBV5-1 with TRBJ2-1; 13 nucleotides line up with TRBD2. Germline V gene lookup returns CDR1 SGHRS and CDR2 YFSETQ. The J segment lost 7 bases and the V segment lost 4 bases, leaving 5 bases of the junction unmatched. CDR3 length: 15 amino acids.

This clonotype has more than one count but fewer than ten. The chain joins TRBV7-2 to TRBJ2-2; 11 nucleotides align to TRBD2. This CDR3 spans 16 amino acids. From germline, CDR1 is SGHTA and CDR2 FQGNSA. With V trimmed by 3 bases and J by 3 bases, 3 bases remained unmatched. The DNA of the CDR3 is TGTGCCAGCAGCTTGGGACTAGCGGACTACACCGGGGAGCTGTTTTTT. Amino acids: CASSLGLADYTGELFF.

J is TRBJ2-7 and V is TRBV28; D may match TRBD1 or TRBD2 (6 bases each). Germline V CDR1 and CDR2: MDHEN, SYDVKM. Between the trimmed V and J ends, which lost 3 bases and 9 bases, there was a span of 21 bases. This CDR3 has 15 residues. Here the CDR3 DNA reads TGTGCCAGCAGTTTGCCAGCGGGCCAGGGGAGTATGCAGTACTTC. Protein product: CASSLPAGQGSMQYF.

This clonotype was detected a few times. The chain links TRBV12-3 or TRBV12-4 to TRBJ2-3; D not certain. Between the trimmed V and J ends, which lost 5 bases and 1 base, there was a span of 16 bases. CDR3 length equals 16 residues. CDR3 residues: CASSPPVAEGTDTQYF. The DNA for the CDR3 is TGTGCCAGCAGTCCCCCAGTAGCCGAAGGCACAGATACGCAGTATTTT.

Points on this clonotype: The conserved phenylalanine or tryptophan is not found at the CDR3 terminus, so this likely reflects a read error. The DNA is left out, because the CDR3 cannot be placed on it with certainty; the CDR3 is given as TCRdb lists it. The CDR3 protein is CASSRNLDRQI. The V call is TRBV12-3 or TRBV12-4, the J call TRBJ1-1; TRBD1, as called in the table, went unchecked against the DNA. Both ends counted, the CDR3 spans 11 residues.

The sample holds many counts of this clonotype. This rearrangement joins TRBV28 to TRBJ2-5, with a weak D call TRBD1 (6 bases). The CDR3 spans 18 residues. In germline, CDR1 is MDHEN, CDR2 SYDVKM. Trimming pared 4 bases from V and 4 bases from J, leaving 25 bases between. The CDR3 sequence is CASSSSRGTGMVGETQYF. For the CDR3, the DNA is TGTGCCAGCAGTTCCAGCAGGGGAACAGGGATGGTCGGAGAGACCCAGTACTTC.

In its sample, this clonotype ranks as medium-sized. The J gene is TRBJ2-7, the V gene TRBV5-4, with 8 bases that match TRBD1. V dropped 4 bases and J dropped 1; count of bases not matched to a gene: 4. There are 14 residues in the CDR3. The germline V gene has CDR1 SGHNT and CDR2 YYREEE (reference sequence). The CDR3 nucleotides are TGTGCCAGCAGCGACGGGACAGGTTCCTACGAGCAGTACTTC. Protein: CASSDGTGSYEQYF. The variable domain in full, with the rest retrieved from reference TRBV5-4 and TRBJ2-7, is ETGVTQSPTHLIKTRGQQVTLRCSSQSGHNTVSWYQQALGQGPQFIFQYYREEENGRGNFPPRFSGLQFPNYSSELNVNALELDDSALYLCASSDGTGSYEQYFGPGTRLTVT.

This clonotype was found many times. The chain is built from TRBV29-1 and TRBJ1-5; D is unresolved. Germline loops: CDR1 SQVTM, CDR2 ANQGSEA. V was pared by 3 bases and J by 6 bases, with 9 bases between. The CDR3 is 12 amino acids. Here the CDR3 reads CSVEVPSQPQHF. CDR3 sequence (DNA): TGCAGCGTTGAGGTACCAAGTCAGCCCCAGCATTTT.

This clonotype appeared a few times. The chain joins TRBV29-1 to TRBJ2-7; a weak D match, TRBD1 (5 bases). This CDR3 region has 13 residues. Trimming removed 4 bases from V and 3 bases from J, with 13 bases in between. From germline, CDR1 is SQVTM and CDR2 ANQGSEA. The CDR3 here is CSVVTARNYEQYF. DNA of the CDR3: TGCAGCGTTGTGACAGCCCGAAACTACGAGCAGTACTTC.

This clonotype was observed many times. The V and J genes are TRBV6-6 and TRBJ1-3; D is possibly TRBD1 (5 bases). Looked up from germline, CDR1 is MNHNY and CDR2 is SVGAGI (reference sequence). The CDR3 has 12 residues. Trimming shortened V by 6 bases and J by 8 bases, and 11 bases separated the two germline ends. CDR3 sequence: CASSPQGYTIYF. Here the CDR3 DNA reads TGTGCCAGCAGCCCCCAGGGTTACACCATATATTTT.

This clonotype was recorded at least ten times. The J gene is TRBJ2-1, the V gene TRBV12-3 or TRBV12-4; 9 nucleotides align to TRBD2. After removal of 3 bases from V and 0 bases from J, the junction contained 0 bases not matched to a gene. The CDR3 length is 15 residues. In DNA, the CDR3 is TGTGCCAGCAGTTTTAGCGGGAGCTCCTACAATGAGCAGTTCTTC. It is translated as CASSFSGSSYNEQFF.

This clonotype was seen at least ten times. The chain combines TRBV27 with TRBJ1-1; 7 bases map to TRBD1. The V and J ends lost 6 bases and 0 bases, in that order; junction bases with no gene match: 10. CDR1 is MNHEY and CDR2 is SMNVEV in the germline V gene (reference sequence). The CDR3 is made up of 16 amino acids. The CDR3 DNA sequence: TGTGCCAGCAGGAAGACAGGGCGGGCGCTGAACACTGAAGCTTTCTTT. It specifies CASRKTGRALNTEAFF.

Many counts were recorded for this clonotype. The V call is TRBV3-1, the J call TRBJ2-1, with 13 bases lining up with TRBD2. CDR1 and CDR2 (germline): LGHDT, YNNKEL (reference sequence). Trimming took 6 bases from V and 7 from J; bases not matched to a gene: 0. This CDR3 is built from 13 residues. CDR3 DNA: TGTGCCAGCAGACTAGCGGGAGGGAATGAGCAGTTCTTC. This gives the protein CASRLAGGNEQFF.

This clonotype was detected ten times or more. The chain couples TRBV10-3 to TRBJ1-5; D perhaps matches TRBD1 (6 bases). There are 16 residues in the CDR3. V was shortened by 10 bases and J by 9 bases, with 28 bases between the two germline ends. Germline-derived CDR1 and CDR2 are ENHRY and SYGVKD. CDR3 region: CATSAQGQGRSRPQHF. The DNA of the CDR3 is TGTGCCACCAGCGCCCAAGGGCAGGGGAGGTCTAGGCCCCAGCATTTT.